The 2 T cell receptor beta chains below were found in one sample sequenced in a study of human T cells and chemical hapten exposure. TCRdb redid the calling of the RACE reads with MiXCR, one entry per CDR3 protein. The table records 35,000 to 55,000 distinct CDR3 sequences, roughly 3.5% of them present only once. Indicated time point: healthy volunteer bleed at 6 weeks. Total RNA came from unfractionated whole blood. What was sequenced was whole blood. These TCRs come from a human donor in good health. Some clones in this sample may be carry-over from other donors' samples.

V and J are TRBV5-1 and TRBJ1-4; TRBD1 matches at 7 bases. The CDR3 covers 15 residues. Unmatched junction bases numbered 3, after V lost 4 bases and J lost 0 bases. Per germline, CDR1 SGHRS and CDR2 YFSETQ. The CDR3 loop reads CASSQGQPTNEKLFF. The CDR3 DNA sequence: TGCGCCAGCAGCCAGGGACAGCCAACTAATGAAAAACTGTTTTTT.

This clonotype was seen many times. The chain couples TRBV11-2 to TRBJ2-1; possible D gene TRBD2, 5 bases. Trimming removed 5 bases at V and 9 bases at J, with 29 bases between. Germline assignment: CDR1 SGHAT and CDR2 FQNNGV. The CDR3 loop spans 18 amino acids. This CDR3 is CASSPRSPSSIWVIEQFF. In nucleotides, the CDR3 is TGTGCCAGCAGCCCCCGCTCCCCTTCTAGCATATGGGTCATTGAGCAGTTCTTC.